A single sample is the source of the 32 T cell receptor beta chains below, sequenced in a study of early T cells in non-severe SARS-CoV-2 infection. One entry per CDR3 protein results from TCRdb running MiXCR on the 5' RACE reads. The table shows under 60,000 distinct CDR3 sequences, with around 8% occurring only once. Sequenced material: whole blood. The source of these receptors is an adult who was a healthcare worker with PCR-confirmed SARS-CoV-2 infection or an uninfected control (not recorded which).

V is TRBV10-2 and J is TRBJ1-1; no firm D call. The CDR3 is 12 amino acids. Germline CDR1 reads WSHSY; CDR2 reads SAAADI. V lost 6 bases and J 9 bases, leaving 14 bases between the germline ends. The CDR3 loop reads CASSRTAEKAFF. CDR3 DNA: TGCGCCAGCAGCAGGACGGCCGAGAAAGCTTTCTTT.

This rearrangement joins TRBV3-1 to TRBJ2-7, with 8 bases lining up with TRBD2. The V segment lost 8 bases and the J segment 3 bases; nucleotides outside the gene matches: 12. CDR3 length equals 15 residues. Germline CDR1 reads LGHDT; CDR2 reads YNNKEL (reference sequence). CDR3 bases: TGTGCCAGCGGACGGGGGAGTAGCGGGATCTACGAGCAGTACTTC. It translates to CASGRGSSGIYEQYF.

This clonotype was seen repeatedly, ten times or more. The chain is built from TRBV20-1 and TRBJ2-7; 8 bases are a match to TRBD2. V trimming: 0 bases; J trimming: 0 bases; junction bases outside the gene matches: 7. Germline V CDR1 and CDR2: DFQATT, SNEGSKA (reference sequence). This CDR3 comprises 16 residues. CDR3 nucleotides: TGCAGTGCTAGAGATCGAAGGAGCGGGAGCTCCTACGAGCAGTACTTC. As protein: CSARDRRSGSSYEQYF.

The chain combines TRBV4-1 with TRBJ2-3; D may be TRBD1 (5 bases). Germline assignment: CDR1 MGHRA and CDR2 YSYEKL. There are 13 residues in the CDR3. Trimming stripped 3 bases from V and 5 bases from J, with 9 bases between. The CDR3 sequence is CASSQGLGDTQYF. The CDR3 DNA sequence: TGCGCCAGCAGCCAGGGGCTCGGAGATACGCAGTATTTT.

This clonotype occurred many times. The CDR3 region is CASSLSPSDGEQFF. The CDR3 DNA reads TGTGCCAGCAGCTTAAGTCCTAGCGATGGTGAGCAGTTCTTC. The chain joins TRBV7-9 to TRBJ2-1, with D perhaps matching TRBD2 (6 bases). This CDR3 has 14 residues. V dropped 2 bases and J dropped 9 bases, with 14 bases sitting between them. From germline, CDR1 is SEHNR and CDR2 FQNEAQ (reference sequence).

This clonotype was seen many times. The chain couples TRBV6-5 to TRBJ1-6; D remains unclear. Trimming stripped 0 bases from V and 10 bases from J, with 10 bases between. Germline V gene sequence: CDR1 MNHEY, CDR2 SVGAGI. CDR3 length equals 14 residues. Here the CDR3 DNA reads TGTGCCAGCAGTTACTCGCCGGGTGGCTCACCCCTCCACTTT. Translation: CASSYSPGGSPLHF.

V and J are TRBV10-3 and TRBJ1-1, with D hard to call. The CDR3 loop spans 13 amino acids. Trimming removed 7 bases from V and 3 bases from J, with 12 bases in between. Germline V gene sequence: CDR1 ENHRY, CDR2 SYGVKD. DNA of the CDR3: TGTGCCATCAACCAAAGGAGTGACACTGAAGCTTTCTTT. Translation gives CAINQRSDTEAFF.

This clonotype was counted ten times or more. CDR3 residues: CATSREGTGANVLTF. DNA of the CDR3: TGTGCCACCAGCAGAGAAGGAACTGGGGCCAACGTCCTGACTTTC. The J gene is TRBJ2-6, the V gene TRBV15; D call uncertain. V gave up 0 bases and J gave up 2 bases, with 5 bases separating them. Germline CDR1 is LNHNV and CDR2 is YYDKDF (reference sequence). The CDR3 spans 15 residues.

J is TRBJ1-1 and V is TRBV13, with D uncertain. The CDR3 spans 13 residues. Germline values: CDR1 PRHDT, CDR2 FYEKMQ (reference sequence). With 5 bases removed from V and 2 bases from J, the gap between germline ends came to 9 bases. In DNA, the CDR3 is TGTGCCAGCAGCCCTAGCCCTAACACTGAAGCTTTCTTT. Translation: CASSPSPNTEAFF.

Only a few counts were recorded for this clonotype. The chain employs TRBV6-5 and TRBJ2-2, with TRBD2 matching over 9 bases. Germline V gene lookup returns CDR1 MNHEY and CDR2 SVGAGI. The CDR3 runs 15 residues. The junction had 6 bases not matched to a gene; V was cut back by 6 bases and J by 4 bases. CDR3 sequence: CASRPGLAFTGELFF. CDR3 bases: TGTGCCAGCAGGCCGGGACTAGCATTCACCGGGGAGCTGTTTTTT.

The sample holds many counts of this clonotype. The CDR3 does not close with the conserved phenylalanine or tryptophan, likely indicating a read error. The V call is TRBV5-6, the J call TRBJ2-1; 9 nucleotides agree with TRBD2. The CDR3 extends over 16 amino acids. Losses at the gene ends were 3 bases for V and 2 bases for J; bases not matched to a gene: 6. Germline CDR1 and CDR2: SGHDT and YYEEEE. The CDR3 spells CASSSPTSGTYNEQFL. For the CDR3, the DNA is TGTGCCAGCAGCTCCCCGACTAGCGGAACCTACAATGAGCAGTTCCTC.

In this sample, this clonotype turned up a few times. The chain combines TRBV20-1 with TRBJ2-7; the D is unclear. The CDR3 is made up of 12 amino acids. Germline CDR1 is DFQATT and CDR2 is SNEGSKA (reference sequence). Trimming pared 3 bases from V and 1 base from J, leaving 7 bases between. The CDR3 coding sequence is TGCAGTGCTAGTCAACCTTCCTACGAGCAGTACTTC. Its translation: CSASQPSYEQYF.

The genes are TRBV7-9 and TRBJ1-2; D gene ambiguous. Trimming shortened V by 3 bases and J by 5 bases, and 13 bases separated the two germline ends. Germline V gene lookup returns CDR1 SEHNR and CDR2 FQNEAQ (reference sequence). CDR3 length: 14 amino acids. Here the CDR3 reads CASSFRKRRYGYTF. As DNA, the CDR3 is TGTGCCAGCAGCTTCCGAAAGCGGCGATATGGCTACACCTTC.

The chain is built from TRBV14 and TRBJ1-3, with unresolved D. There are 17 residues in the CDR3. Germline V gives CDR1 SGHDN, CDR2 FVKESK. Trimming shortened V by 3 bases and J by 0 bases, and 15 bases separated the two germline ends. The CDR3 region is CASSQLNGESSGNTIYF. The CDR3 DNA sequence: TGTGCCAGCAGCCAGTTAAACGGGGAGAGCTCTGGAAACACCATATATTTT.

At least ten counts were recorded for this clonotype. V is TRBV30 and J is TRBJ2-7; 7 bases agree with TRBD1. With V trimmed by 2 bases and J by 7 bases, 14 bases remained unmatched. Looked up from germline, CDR1 is GTSNPN and CDR2 is SVGIG (reference sequence). The CDR3 runs to 15 residues. CDR3 loop: CAWSTTLTGEREQYF. For the CDR3, the DNA is TGTGCCTGGAGTACAACACTTACAGGGGAGCGGGAGCAGTACTTC.

This chain uses TRBV2 with TRBJ2-7; D ambiguous. Germline CDR1 SNHLY, CDR2 FYNNEI. The CDR3 runs to 11 residues. V was trimmed by 6 bases and J by 2 bases, leaving 5 bases between them. The CDR3 bases are TGTGCCAGCAGGGAGACCTACGAGCAGTACTTC. Its translation is CASRETYEQYF. The complete variable domain, with remaining parts taken from reference TRBV2 and TRBJ2-7, reads EPEVTQTPSHQVTQMGQEVILRCVPISNHLYFYWYRQILGQKVEFLVSFYNNEISEKSEIFDDQFSVERPDGSNFTLKIRSTKLEDSAMYFCASRETYEQYFGPGTRLTVT.

The chain has TRBV30 and TRBJ2-3; TRBD2 is a possible D gene (6 bases). The CDR3 covers 13 residues. Trimming shortened V by 4 bases and J by 12 bases, and 20 bases separated the two germline ends. CDR1 is GTSNPN, CDR2 SVGIG, per germline (reference sequence). CDR3 bases: TGTGCCTGGACCCCCAGCTCGGGGGTTCCTCAGTATTTT. This translates into CAWTPSSGVPQYF.

This clonotype has more than one count but fewer than ten. The CDR3 reads CSADSGRADTQYF. The CDR3 DNA reads TGCAGTGCCGACAGCGGGAGGGCAGATACGCAGTATTTT. This chain joins TRBV20-1 and TRBJ2-3, with TRBD2 matching 10 bases. V dropped 6 bases and J dropped 4; count of bases not matched to a gene: 4. The germline gives CDR1 DFQATT, CDR2 SNEGSKA (reference sequence). The length of the CDR3 is 13 residues.

This clonotype was found many times. V usage is TRBV5-1 and J usage is TRBJ2-7; D gene uncertain. Germline CDR1 and CDR2: SGHRS and YFSETQ. The ends were cut back, 1 base at V and 2 bases at J, with 10 bases in the middle. CDR3 length equals 14 residues. CDR3 loop: CASSLSPGTYEQYF. In nucleotides, the CDR3 is TGCGCCAGCAGCTTGTCACCAGGAACCTACGAGCAGTACTTC.

There are a few counts of this clonotype. The rearrangement joins TRBV11-1 to TRBJ2-7; D ambiguous. V lost 2 bases and J 4 bases, leaving 9 bases between the germline ends. Germline CDR1 reads SGHAT; CDR2 reads FQDESV (reference sequence). The CDR3 is 13 residues long. CDR3 protein: CASSLQQTYEQYF. CDR3 nucleotide sequence: TGTGCCAGCAGCTTACAACAGACTTACGAGCAGTACTTC.

This clonotype was recorded at least ten times. This rearrangement joins TRBV6-1 to TRBJ1-1; TRBD1 matches 9 bases. The CDR3 spans 17 residues. Germline trimming cut 6 bases from V and 1 base from J; bases unmatched to any gene: 12. Looked up from germline, CDR1 is MNHNS and CDR2 is SASEGT. In DNA, the CDR3 is TGTGCCAGCAGCCCGGACAGGGGCCAAAGGAGGAACACTGAAGCTTTCTTT. The encoded protein is CASSPDRGQRRNTEAFF.

The CDR3 spells CASSLVRAGRVAYEQYF. As DNA, the CDR3 is TGTGCCAGCAGCTTAGTCCGGGCCGGACGGGTCGCCTACGAGCAGTACTTC. This chain connects TRBV7-7 to TRBJ2-7; D unclear. The germline V and J ends were trimmed by 1 base and 2 bases, with 18 bases remaining between them. The CDR3 consists of 17 residues. CDR1 is SSHAT, CDR2 FNYEAQ, per germline (reference sequence).

There are a few counts of this clonotype. This chain uses TRBV7-9 with TRBJ2-7, with a tentative D call TRBD1 (5 bases). With 5 bases removed from V and 2 bases from J, the gap between germline ends came to 10 bases. Germline CDR1 is SEHNR and CDR2 is FQNEAQ (reference sequence). The CDR3 is 13 residues long. This chain's CDR3 is CASSQDSPYEQYF. The CDR3 DNA follows: TGTGCCAGCAGCCAAGACAGCCCCTACGAGCAGTACTTC.

V and J are TRBV3-1 and TRBJ1-2; 7 bases match TRBD1. Trimming removed 1 base from V and 8 bases from J; junction bases left unmatched: 10. Germline V lookup: CDR1 LGHDT, CDR2 YNNKEL (reference sequence). CDR3 length equals 15 residues. CDR3 residues: CASSQGETGILGYTF. CDR3 nucleotide sequence: TGTGCCAGCAGCCAAGGGGAGACAGGGATACTGGGCTACACCTTC.

This clonotype came up a few times. The chain has TRBV9 and TRBJ2-7, with 14 bases fitting TRBD2. V was pared by 3 bases and J by 5 bases, with 1 base of the junction left unmatched. Germline CDR1 is SGDLS and CDR2 is YYNGEE. This CDR3 contains 14 residues. CDR3 loop: CASSGGLAGDEQYF. CDR3 DNA sequence: TGTGCCAGCAGCGGGGGACTAGCGGGAGACGAGCAGTACTTC. The full variable domain, completed using reference TRBV9 and TRBJ2-7, is DSGVTQTPKHLITATGQRVTLRCSPRSGDLSVYWYQQSLDQGLQFLIQYYNGEERAKGNILERFSAQQFPDLHSELNLSSLELGDSALYFCASSGGLAGDEQYFGPGTRLTVT.

The chain combines TRBV30 with TRBJ2-3, with 7 positions matching TRBD1. V lost 7 bases to trimming and J lost 3 bases; unmatched junction nucleotides: 7. The germline V gene encodes CDR1 GTSNPN and CDR2 SVGIG (reference sequence). The CDR3 loop spans 13 amino acids. DNA for the CDR3: TGTGCCTCCGACAGGGATTCGACAGATACGCAGTATTTT. Translation gives CASDRDSTDTQYF.

The table lists this clonotype with many counts. The gene calls are TRBV10-3 and TRBJ1-3; 8 bases map to TRBD1. The CDR3 is 16 amino acids. Germline CDR1 is ENHRY and CDR2 is SYGVKD. J lost 5 bases, V lost 4 bases, and 10 bases had no gene match. The CDR3: CAISAHPGTGRNTIYF. The DNA of the CDR3 is TGTGCCATCAGTGCTCATCCGGGGACAGGTAGAAACACCATATATTTT.

This clonotype has more than one count but fewer than ten. The chain recombines TRBV19 with TRBJ2-1, with D perhaps given as TRBD1 or TRBD2 (5 bases each). The CDR3 loop spans 16 amino acids. Trimming removed 3 bases at V and 4 bases at J, with 16 bases between. From germline, CDR1 is LNHDA and CDR2 SQIVND (reference sequence). As DNA, the CDR3 is TGTGCCAGTAGTATTCAGAATCACTGGGGGTACAATGAGCAGTTCTTC. It translates to CASSIQNHWGYNEQFF.

The gene calls are TRBV11-2 and TRBJ2-2, with a weak D call TRBD1 (6 bases). CDR1 and CDR2 (germline): SGHAT, FQNNGV. The V gene lost 3 bases and the J gene lost 4 bases, with 15 bases spanning the gap. This CDR3 spans 16 amino acids. CDR3 protein: CASSFPVQQGTGELFF. The CDR3 region has the DNA TGTGCCAGCAGCTTCCCAGTCCAACAGGGCACCGGGGAGCTGTTTTTT.

This clonotype was observed many times. The chain recombines TRBV24-1 with TRBJ2-7, with a weak D call TRBD2 (5 bases). The CDR3 is 16 amino acids. CDR1 is KGHDR, CDR2 SFDVKD, per germline. V dropped 4 bases and J dropped 5 bases, with 20 bases sitting between them. Here the CDR3 DNA reads TGTGCCACCAGTGACCAACACAAAAACCCCGGGGACGAGCAGTACTTC. This codes for CATSDQHKNPGDEQYF.

This clonotype was seen many times. This chain uses TRBV29-1 with TRBJ2-3; 14 nucleotides match TRBD2. CDR3 size: 14 residues. V lost 7 bases, J lost 4 bases, and 4 bases stayed unmatched. Germline V gene lookup returns CDR1 SQVTM and CDR2 ANQGSEA. CDR3 DNA: TGCAGCGCGACTAGCGGGAGGGCCTCAGATACGCAGTATTTT. Its translation: CSATSGRASDTQYF.

In its sample, this clonotype was seen a few times. The genes are TRBV13 and TRBJ1-6; weak D call: TRBD1 (6 bases). This CDR3 comprises 15 residues. Germline V lookup: CDR1 PRHDT, CDR2 FYEKMQ (reference sequence). V lost 0 bases, J lost 9 bases, and 12 bases lay in between. Written as DNA, the CDR3 is TGTGCCAGCAGCTTAGGAGGGACATGGACTTCACCCCTCCACTTT. It translates to CASSLGGTWTSPLHF. Supplemented by reference TRBV13 and TRBJ1-6, the full variable domain reads AAGVIQSPRHLIKEKRETATLKCYPIPRHDTVYWYQQGPGQDPQFLISFYEKMQSDKGSIPDRFSAQQFSDYHSELNMSSLELGDSALYFCASSLGGTWTSPLHFGNGTRLTVT.